This entry is about one T cell receptor beta chain. These data are taken from a study of blood T cell repertoires in COVID-19. Study-level information: The United States, Italy and Spain provided the acute and convalescent COVID-19 samples. Sources were T cells, B-cell-depleted T cells, or PBMCs; the material itself was cDNA or gDNA.

Per the authors' pipeline: Quantification of nucleated cells was approximated via reference gene primer amplification. This table comes from immunoSEQ multiplex PCR, and its TCRdb copy is limited to in-frame clones, with some not included. V and J calls and clone size are given by that table; D and trimming were obtained from the DNA. The data contain about 150,000 clones, around 86% of them singletons. This receptor was taken from a man in his 70s who had recovered from COVID-19. Sequencing input: peripheral blood.

The CDR3 coding sequence is TGTGCCAGCAATGACGGACAGACTCGTCAAGAGACCCAGTACTTC. Translation: CASNDGQTRQETQYF. The chain joins TRBV2 to TRBJ2-5, with D tentatively TRBD1 (6 bases). Trimming removed 7 bases from V and 2 bases from J, with 17 bases in between. Germline V gene lookup returns CDR1 SNHLY and CDR2 FYNNEI. There are 15 residues in the CDR3. The complete variable domain, with remaining parts taken from reference TRBV2 and TRBJ2-5, reads EPEVTQTPSHQVTQMGQEVILRCVPISNHLYFYWYRQILGQKVEFLVSFYNNEISEKSEIFDDQFSVERPDGSNFTLKIRSTKLEDSAMYFCASNDGQTRQETQYFGPGTRLLVL.